This T cell receptor beta chain was captured in a study of blood T cell repertoires in COVID-19 (TCRdb year 2020). For the wider study: Samples from collaborators originated in the United States, Italy and Spain and spanned both the acute and convalescent phases of COVID-19. The prospective study material was composed of cDNA or gDNA derived from T cells, B-cell-depleted T cells, or PBMCs. Subjects who had been exposed to COVID-19, were actively infected with it, or had recovered from it provided the deeply sampled blood TCRbeta repertoires that made up the dataset. A freely available public database, intended as a resource for researchers studying the immune response to SARS-CoV-2, is where the repertoires were released. Samples were obtained from the ongoing ImmuneRACE study (first 160 participants) and from some 1,200 subjects provided by 6 global collaborators. The sample metadata nearly always contained a de-identified subject ID, COVID-19 status, age in years and sex. Where HLA class I and class II types were available, the types were taken from metadata supplied by the sample provider, not from assay-based typing. What the research found in general, with its limitations: The amount of clinical and demographic metadata varied by source and participant and was provided uncurated.

The immunoSEQ Assay, a bias-controlled multiplex PCR, was used to amplify TCRbeta CDR3 regions from genomic DNA. Under the source paper's analysis protocol: Within the assay, amplification of reference gene primers was used to estimate how many nucleated cells each sample contained. Sequence reads were collapsed and filtered to measure the absolute abundance of every unique TCRbeta CDR3 rearrangement. For each sample, productive Simpson clonality was calculated as the square root of Simpson's diversity index over productive rearrangements. TCRdb mirrors the immuneACCESS table, restricted to in-frame sequences. Some clones are absent from its copies; in checked studies, under half trace to an unresolved V gene, and the reason for the others is unknown. Clonal size and the V and J genes are those of that table, whereas D and trimming came from the DNA. For this sample there are under 80,000 clones; around 85% appear just once. In total, the top ten clones hold 4.5% to 5.5% of the sample.

The CDR3 has 15 amino acids, counting the end cysteine and phenylalanine. The retained sequence is limited to the CDR3, 45 bases, with the frame set at the first base. The germline V gene yields MNHEY for CDR1 and SVGAGI for CDR2. Collaborating institutions collected whole blood in K2EDTA tubes following their own protocols. For TCRbeta analysis, collaborators shipped samples in one of three forms: frozen whole blood, isolated PBMCs, or DNA extracted from either of those sample types. A word on this clone: The antigen it recognizes is unknown. A read error may account for a junction end that differs from germline.

The rearranged segments are TRBV6-5 and TRBJ2-1; the D gene is possibly TRBD1, with 6 bases matching. The sequenced sample was peripheral blood. This TCR came from a man between 65 and 85 years old with acute or convalescent COVID-19. CDR3 reads: CASSYSTGSFNEQFF. The DNA sequence is as follows: TGTGCCAGCAGTTACTCGACAGGTTCCTTCAATGAGCAGTTCTTC.